This is a list of T cell receptor beta chains from one sample in a study of T cells in Graves' hyperthyroidism and ophthalmopathy. TCRdb re-called the multiplex PCR reads through MiXCR, storing one row per CDR3 protein. This table holds roughly 420,000 distinct CDR3 sequences, approximately 14% found once. What was sequenced was blood. Receptor source: a woman aged 18-35 years with Graves' hyperthyroidism. Each CDR3 is given with its conserved first and last residue. The order of the fields is clone size, V gene, J gene, D gene, CDR3 DNA, CDR3 protein. A D gene is named only where the DNA matches it firmly. Not all rows give a size; the values are once, few, many and, for expanded clones, a class.

many	TRBV12-3/TRBV12-4	TRBJ1-2	.	TGTGCCAGCAGTTTCAGTGCAGGGGAGGCTGGCTACACCTTC	CASSFSAGEAGYTF
.	TRBV19	TRBJ2-2	.	TGTGCCAGTAGAAGACAGGACCTACGGGCCGGGGAGCTGTTTTTT	CASRRQDLRAGELFF
many	TRBV12-3/TRBV12-4	TRBJ2-1	TRBD2	TGTGCCAGCAGTTTGGGGAGCGGGAGGGACTACAATGAGCAGTTCTTC	CASSLGSGRDYNEQFF
few	TRBV20-1	TRBJ2-7	TRBD1	TGCAGTGCCTCGGGACAGGGGGCGAATGAGCAGTACTTC	CSASGQGANEQYF
many	TRBV6-2/TRBV6-3	TRBJ2-7	.	TGTGCCAGCAAAACAGGGTTCCTCGAGCAGTACTTC	CASKTGFLEQYF
once	TRBV5-1	TRBJ2-5	TRBD2	TGCGCCAGCAGCTTGGTGCCTAGCGGGCCCGAAGGGACCCAGTACTTC	CASSLVPSGPEGTQYF
many	TRBV20-1	TRBJ1-6	TRBD1	TGCAGTGCTAGAGCAGGGGGCTCCTATAATTCACCCCTCCACTTT	CSARAGGSYNSPLHF
.	TRBV6-1	TRBJ2-1	.	TGTGCCAGCAGTCAGCATAGCGCTTCCCGCGACAATGAGCAGTTCTTC	CASSQHSASRDNEQFF
many	TRBV5-1	TRBJ2-2	.	TGCGCCAGCAGGATGACTATCGGGGAGCTGTTTTTT	CASRMTIGELFF
many	TRBV6-5	TRBJ2-1	.	TGTGCCAGCAGTTACTCCAGGCACATCTATGAGCAGTTCTTC	CASSYSRHIYEQFF
many	TRBV5-1	TRBJ2-3	TRBD2	TGCGCCAGCAGCTTGGAGATGGGAGGGGATACGCAGTATTTT	CASSLEMGGDTQYF
many	TRBV20-1	TRBJ1-4	.	TGCAGTGCTAGAGGACTGATCACCTACTATGAAAAACTGTTTTTT	CSARGLITYYEKLFF
few	TRBV4-1	TRBJ1-4	.	TGCGCCAGCAGCCATGCTACAGGGCCAACTAATGAAAAACTGTTTTTT	CASSHATGPTNEKLFF
many	TRBV12-3/TRBV12-4	TRBJ2-1	TRBD2	TGTGCCAGCAGGCTACGACTAGCGGGAGACAATGAGCAGTTCTTC	CASRLRLAGDNEQFF
.	TRBV4-1	TRBJ1-1	.	TGCGCCAGCAGCCTCAATAGCGTGCAGGGTGAAGCTTTCTTT	CASSLNSVQGEAFF
many	TRBV11-2	TRBJ1-2	.	TGTGCCAGCAGCACAGGCGGGGGGCGCGGCTATGGCTACACCTTC	CASSTGGGRGYGYTF
.	TRBV3-1	TRBJ1-2	.	TGTGCCAGCAGCCAAGCGATCGGGACTGGAGGCTACACCTTC	CASSQAIGTGGYTF
many	TRBV24-1	TRBJ1-5	TRBD1	TGTGCCACCAGTGAAAACGACAGGGGGTGGCATGGCAATCAGCCCCAGCATTTT	CATSENDRGWHGNQPQHF
many	TRBV20-1	TRBJ1-1	TRBD1	TGCAGTGCTAGAGTAGGGACAGGGGGCACTGAAGCTTTCTTT	CSARVGTGGTEAFF
few	TRBV12-3/TRBV12-4	TRBJ1-1	.	TGTGCCAGCAGTTTAACGGGGTCTGAAGCTTTCTTT	CASSLTGSEAFF
many	TRBV11-2	TRBJ1-2	.	TGTGCCAGCAGCTCAGGACAGATCGACTATCTAGATGGCTACACCTTC	CASSSGQIDYLDGYTF
.	TRBV5-1	TRBJ2-3	TRBD2	TGCGCCAGCAGCTTGGGAAGCGGGGACACAGATACGCAGTATTTT	CASSLGSGDTDTQYF
.	TRBV5-1	TRBJ2-1	.	TGCGCCAGCAGGTCCCACAGCAGCTCCTACAATGAGCAGTTCTTC	CASRSHSSSYNEQFF
many	TRBV7-9	TRBJ1-2	.	TGTGCCAGCAGCTTAACGACAGACTATGGCTACACCTTC	CASSLTTDYGYTF
many	TRBV20-1	TRBJ1-1	.	TGCAGTGCCAGCGGACAGAACGCAGCTTTCTTT	CSASGQNAAFF
many	TRBV6-5	TRBJ1-2	.	TGTGCCAGCAGTTACCTACGGGGAGGAGATGGCTACACCTTC	CASSYLRGGDGYTF
.	TRBV25-1	TRBJ2-5	.	TGTGCCAGCAGTGACACGAACCCCTTAGCAGAGACCCAGTACTTC	CASSDTNPLAETQYF
many	TRBV10-3	TRBJ2-7	.	TGTGCCATCAGTGAGTCCGCGGGCACCTACGAGCAGTACTTC	CAISESAGTYEQYF
many	TRBV11-3	TRBJ2-2	TRBD1	TGTGCCAGCACCTTTGGGGACAGGGTGATACTGGGCACCGGGGAGCTGTTTTTT	CASTFGDRVILGTGELFF
few	TRBV12-3/TRBV12-4	TRBJ2-7	TRBD1	TGTGCCAGCAGTCCGGGACAGGTTAACGAGCAGTACTTC	CASSPGQVNEQYF
many	TRBV2	TRBJ2-5	TRBD2	TGTGCCAGCAGATACGGGGGACTAGCGGGAGGTGAGACCCAGTACTTC	CASRYGGLAGGETQYF
many	TRBV3-1	TRBJ2-7	.	TGTGCCAGCAGCCAAGATCCGGGCCGGACCTACGAGCAGTACTTC	CASSQDPGRTYEQYF
many	TRBV7-6	TRBJ2-5	.	TGTGCCAGCAGCTTAGCGGGAGAGGGAGAGACCCAGTACTTC	CASSLAGEGETQYF
many	TRBV15	TRBJ2-5	TRBD1	TGTGCCACCAGAAGCGTACAGGGGGCCGGCGGGACCCAGTACTTC	CATRSVQGAGGTQYF
.	TRBV15	TRBJ1-1	.	TGTGCCACCAGCAGAGATGGCTGGAACACTGAAGCTTTCTTT	CATSRDGWNTEAFF